This T cell receptor (beta chain) was captured by sequencing in a study of blood T cells in healthy people across ages. The V and J ends lost 1 base and 4 bases respectively, with 26 bases between them. Germline V gene lookup returns CDR1 SEHNR and CDR2 FQNEAQ (reference sequence). The CDR3 covers 20 residues. Then a second PCR, running roughly 6 to 12 cycles, was carried out with a sample-barcoded 5' primer and a J-beta primer mix. TCRdb re-called the 5' RACE reads through MiXCR, storing one row per CDR3 protein. The profile shows hundreds of thousands of distinct CDR3 sequences, less than 60% of them singletons.

The material sequenced was blood. This clonotype originated in a man aged 80 or over in good health. The chain is built from TRBV7-9 and TRBJ1-5; possibly TRBD1 for D (5 bases). Here the CDR3 DNA reads TGTGCCAGCAGCTTAGGAGGGAGGGGCGGTACCTTCGAGAGGAATCAGCCCCAGCATTTT. Its translation: CASSLGGRGGTFERNQPQHF.